The next 24 T cell receptor beta chains were all read from a single sample in a study of preoperative IRX-2 immunotherapy in early breast cancer. Regarding treatment: preoperative locoregional IRX-2 cytokine immunotherapy. Profiled with immunoSEQ multiplex PCR; TCRdb holds only in-frame clones, not every one. The data hold about 34,000 clones, with roughly 96% observed a single time. The material was obtained from a patient treated with IRX-2 immunotherapy. Receptor source: a human donor with breast cancer.

This clone was detected once. The V and J genes are TRBV28 and TRBJ1-6; D is ambiguous. The CDR3 covers 17 residues. CDR1 is MDHEN, CDR2 SYDVKM, per germline. Trimming took 5 bases from V and 5 from J, leaving 19 bases between them. The CDR3 is CASSRQLTGSHNSPLHF. CDR3 DNA: TGTGCCAGCAGTAGGCAACTTACCGGGTCCCATAATTCACCCCTCCACTTT. The entire variable domain, with the rest obtained from reference TRBV28 and TRBJ1-6, is as follows: DVKVTQSSRYLVKRTGEKVFLECVQDMDHENMFWYRQDPGLGLRLIYFSYDVKMKEKGDIPEGYSVSREKKERFSLILESASTNQTSMYLCASSRQLTGSHNSPLHFGNGTRLTVT.

This sequence joins TRBV27 and TRBJ2-7; D is possibly TRBD1 or TRBD2 (5 bases each). Germline V gene sequence: CDR1 MNHEY, CDR2 SMNVEV (reference sequence). The CDR3 spans 15 residues. V was shortened by 5 bases and J by 4 bases, with 18 bases between the two germline ends. The CDR3 DNA sequence: TGTGCCAGCAGTCCGGGGCTGGGAGTTCGGTACGAGCAGTACTTC. Its protein product is CASSPGLGVRYEQYF.

In DNA, the CDR3 is TGTGCCAGCAGTGAAGGGACGGTCTACAGCTATGGCTACACCTTC. It translates to CASSEGTVYSYGYTF. The chain employs TRBV25-1 and TRBJ1-2; possibly TRBD1 for D (5 bases). This CDR3 comprises 15 residues. CDR1 MGHDK and CDR2 SYGVNS come from the germline V gene. The germline V and J ends were trimmed by 2 bases and 4 bases, with 14 bases remaining between them.

The rearrangement joins TRBV6-6 to TRBJ2-2; possible D gene TRBD2, 5 bases. The V and J ends lost 2 bases and 9 bases respectively, with 13 bases between them. The CDR3 extends over 14 amino acids. The germline V gene has CDR1 MNHNY and CDR2 SVGAGI (reference sequence). The CDR3 loop reads CASSYGTGFRELFF. CDR3 bases: TGTGCCAGCAGTTACGGCACGGGGTTTAGGGAGCTGTTTTTT.

CDR3 residues: CASSYSAQGHSGYTF. The CDR3 region has the DNA TGTGCCAGCAGTTACTCGGCCCAGGGACATAGCGGCTACACCTTC. This sequence joins TRBV6-5 and TRBJ1-2; possible D gene TRBD1, 6 bases. Germline V CDR1 and CDR2: MNHEY, SVGAGI. V dropped 0 bases and J dropped 8 bases, with 16 bases sitting between them. The CDR3 loop spans 15 amino acids.

The gene calls are TRBV5-6 and TRBJ2-5, with 11 positions matching TRBD1. V was clipped by 4 bases and J by 5 bases; unmatched bases: 13. The V gene's germline CDR1 is SGHDT and CDR2 YYEEEE. CDR3 length: 17 residues. CDR3 amino acids: CASSRWTGGRVEETQYF. The DNA of the CDR3 is TGTGCCAGCAGCCGCTGGACAGGGGGCAGGGTAGAGGAGACCCAGTACTTC.

This rearrangement joins TRBV7-9 to TRBJ2-4, with D tentatively TRBD2 (5 bases). The germline CDR1 and CDR2 sequences are SEHNR and FQNEAQ (reference sequence). The length of the CDR3 is 15 residues. Trimming pared 4 bases from V and 3 bases from J, leaving 13 bases between. The CDR3 spells CASSSLDGDKNIQYF. The CDR3 DNA sequence: TGTGCCAGCAGCTCCCTCGACGGGGACAAAAACATTCAGTACTTC.

This clone was detected once. The chain uses TRBV10-3 and TRBJ2-3, with 10 bases matching TRBD2. The CDR3 is 14 residues long. Germline CDR1 and CDR2: ENHRY and SYGVKD. V gave up 6 bases and J gave up 2 bases; unmatched junction bases: 2. The chain's CDR3 is CAIRLAGDTDTQYF. For the CDR3, the DNA is TGTGCCATCAGGCTAGCGGGAGACACAGATACGCAGTATTTT.

The J gene is TRBJ2-3, the V gene TRBV21-1. TRBV21-1 is given as a pseudogene. CDR3 length: 16 residues. CDR3 amino acids: CASSKQGGTSTDTQYF. For the CDR3, the DNA is TGTGCCAGCAGCAAACAGGGGGGGACCAGCACAGATACGCAGTATTTT.

This rearrangement joins TRBV6-5 to TRBJ1-1; the D is unclear. In germline, CDR1 is MNHEY, CDR2 SVGAGI. The CDR3 spans 13 residues. V lost 5 bases to trimming and J lost 2 bases, with 9 bases between them. The CDR3 is CASSAVKNTEAFF. CDR3 sequence (DNA): TGTGCCAGCAGTGCAGTAAAAAACACTGAAGCTTTCTTT.

This clone is a singleton in its sample. V is TRBV9 and J is TRBJ2-2, with unresolved D. Germline CDR1 SGDLS, CDR2 YYNGEE. The CDR3 sequence is 13 residues long. Trimming removed 1 base at V and 5 bases at J, with 6 bases between. CDR3 protein: CASSVLVTGELFF. In DNA, the CDR3 is TGTGCCAGCAGCGTACTCGTAACCGGGGAGCTGTTTTTT.

This chain joins TRBV5-1 and TRBJ2-2; TRBD1 might be the D (6 bases). V shed 3 bases and J shed 5 bases, with 11 bases lying between them. Per the germline V gene, CDR1 is SGHRS and CDR2 is YFSETQ. The CDR3 is 14 amino acids. CDR3 sequence reads: CASSSQGRTGELFF. In nucleotides, the CDR3 is TGCGCCAGCAGCTCCCAGGGGAGAACCGGGGAGCTGTTTTTT.

The chain is built from TRBV5-1 and TRBJ2-2, with D perhaps matching TRBD1 (6 bases). V was cut by 1 base and J by 7 bases, with 14 bases left in between. CDR1 is SGHRS and CDR2 is YFSETQ in the germline V gene. The CDR3 covers 15 residues. CDR3 region: CASSLSPGAGGELFF. CDR3 coding DNA: TGCGCCAGCAGCTTGTCTCCAGGGGCCGGCGGGGAGCTGTTTTTT.

The V gene is TRBV7-3, the J gene TRBJ2-7, with 11 nucleotides matching TRBD2. Looked up from germline, CDR1 is SGHTA and CDR2 is FQGTGA. V dropped 5 bases and J dropped 0; count of bases not matched to a gene: 3. The CDR3 sequence is 15 residues long. The CDR3 DNA is TGTGCCAGCAGCCTAGCGGGGGGCTTCTCCTACGAGCAGTACTTC. Translated: CASSLAGGFSYEQYF.

The chain is built from TRBV5-3 and TRBJ2-2, with a weak D call TRBD1 (6 bases). TRBV5-3 falls under the ORF class, with uncertain function. The length of the CDR3 is 14 residues. The V and J ends lost 5 bases and 1 base respectively, with 9 bases between them. For the CDR3, the DNA is TGTGCCAGAAGTACAGGGCAGAACACCGGGGAGCTGTTTTTT. Translating gives CARSTGQNTGELFF.

The V gene is TRBV28, the J gene TRBJ2-5, with 7 bases identical to TRBD2. Germline V gene lookup returns CDR1 MDHEN and CDR2 SYDVKM. The trim removed 6 bases at V and 1 base at J, leaving 2 bases unmatched. The CDR3 has 13 amino acids. CDR3 in DNA: TGTGCCAGCAGGCCGGGAGGCCAAGAGACCCAGTACTTC. Its translation: CASRPGGQETQYF.

The chain couples TRBV7-2 to TRBJ1-3, with TRBD1 matching 8 bases. Germline V gene data show CDR1 as SGHTA and CDR2 as FQGNSA. The CDR3 has 15 residues. Germline trimming cut 3 bases from V and 4 bases from J; bases unmatched to any gene: 5. The CDR3 DNA is TGTGCCAGCAGCTTGACAGGGGTAGTAGGAAACACCATATATTTT. Translation gives CASSLTGVVGNTIYF.

The chain employs TRBV6-4 and TRBJ2-6, with TRBD1 matching 8 bases. V gave up 5 bases and J gave up 0 bases; unmatched junction bases: 6. This CDR3 spans 17 amino acids. The germline gives CDR1 MRHNA, CDR2 SNTAGT. The CDR3 sequence is CASSFQGASSGANVLTF. In DNA, the CDR3 is TGTGCCAGCAGTTTTCAGGGGGCCAGCTCTGGGGCCAACGTCCTGACTTTC.

The rearrangement uses TRBV11-2 and TRBJ2-1, with 14 bases aligning to TRBD2. Germline lookup yields CDR1 SGHAT and CDR2 FQNNGV. The CDR3 extends over 19 amino acids. Unmatched junction bases numbered 6, after V lost 1 base and J lost 1 base. The CDR3 spells CASSLVGTSGGRSYNEQFF. The CDR3 DNA reads TGTGCCAGCAGCTTAGTAGGGACTAGCGGGGGCCGATCCTACAATGAGCAGTTCTTC. The full variable domain, with the rest looked up from reference TRBV11-2 and TRBJ2-1, is EAGVAQSPRYKIIEKRQSVAFWCNPISGHATLYWYQQILGQGPKLLIQFQNNGVVDDSQLPKDRFSAERLKGVDSTLKIQPAKLEDSAVYLCASSLVGTSGGRSYNEQFFGPGTRLTVL.

The rearrangement links TRBV9 to TRBJ2-7, with D hard to call. Deletions cut 0 bases from V and 0 bases from J, with 13 bases between. The CDR3 covers 16 residues. Per germline, CDR1 SGDLS and CDR2 YYNGEE. Here the CDR3 reads CASSVGGSSSSYEQYF. The CDR3 nucleotides are TGTGCCAGCAGCGTAGGGGGATCCTCGAGCTCCTACGAGCAGTACTTC.

The chain recombines TRBV6-1 with TRBJ1-1; D uncertain. V lost 5 bases and J lost 1, with 11 bases in between. CDR3 length: 14 amino acids. Per germline, CDR1 MNHNS and CDR2 SASEGT. CDR3 bases: TGTGCCAGCAGTCCTTGGACGGCGAACACTGAAGCTTTCTTT. This gives the protein CASSPWTANTEAFF.

The chain combines TRBV15 with TRBJ1-4, with D possibly TRBD1 on 5 matching bases. Per the germline V gene, CDR1 is LNHNV and CDR2 is YYDKDF (reference sequence). Between the trimmed V and J ends, which lost 3 bases and 0 bases, there was a span of 8 bases. This CDR3 comprises 15 residues. CDR3 bases: TGTGCCACCAGCAGGAGAGGGGCAACTAATGAAAAACTGTTTTTT. Its protein is CATSRRGATNEKLFF. The full variable domain, rest sourced from reference TRBV15 and TRBJ1-4, is DAMVIQNPRYQVTQFGKPVTLSCSQTLNHNVMYWYQQKSSQAPKLLFHYYDKDFNNEADTPDNFQSRRPNTSFCFLDIRSPGLGDTAMYLCATSRRGATNEKLFFGSGTQLSVL.

The chain carries TRBV7-2 and TRBJ1-3; D gene unclear. V gave up 5 bases and J gave up 0 bases, with 11 bases separating them. Germline CDR1 SGHTA, CDR2 FQGNSA. CDR3 size: 15 residues. The CDR3 region is CASSPDGTSGNTIYF. For the CDR3, the DNA is TGTGCCAGCAGCCCGGACGGAACCTCTGGAAACACCATATATTTT. The full variable domain, rest sourced from reference TRBV7-2 and TRBJ1-3, is GAGVSQSPSNKVTEKGKDVELRCDPISGHTALYWYRQSLGQGLEFLIYFQGNSAPDKSGLPSDRFSAERTGGSVSTLTIQRTQQEDSAVYLCASSPDGTSGNTIYFGEGSWLTVV.

The rearrangement uses TRBV6-5 and TRBJ1-2; possible D gene TRBD1, 6 bases. Germline V gene sequence: CDR1 MNHEY, CDR2 SVGAGI. V lost 5 bases and J lost 6, with 16 bases in between. The CDR3 has 14 amino acids. CDR3 DNA sequence: TGTGCCAGCAGTGCGGGGGGCTGGAAACATGGCTACACCTTC. Translation: CASSAGGWKHGYTF.